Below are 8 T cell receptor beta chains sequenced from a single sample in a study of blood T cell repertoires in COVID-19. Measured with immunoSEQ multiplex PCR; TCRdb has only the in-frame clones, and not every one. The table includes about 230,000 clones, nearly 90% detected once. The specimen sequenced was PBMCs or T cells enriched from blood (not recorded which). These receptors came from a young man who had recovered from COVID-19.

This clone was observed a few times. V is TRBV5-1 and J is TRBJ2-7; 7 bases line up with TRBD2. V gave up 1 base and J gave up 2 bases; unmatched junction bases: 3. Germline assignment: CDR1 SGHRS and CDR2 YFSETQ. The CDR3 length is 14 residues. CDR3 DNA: TGCGCCAGCAGCTTGTCTAGCGGCACCTACGAGCAGTACTTC. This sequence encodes CASSLSSGTYEQYF. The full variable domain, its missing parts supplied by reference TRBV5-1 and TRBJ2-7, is KAGVTQTPRYLIKTRGQQVTLSCSPISGHRSVSWYQQTPGQGLQFLFEYFSETQRNKGNFPGRFSGRQFSNSRSEMNVSTLELGDSALYLCASSLSSGTYEQYFGPGTRLTVT.

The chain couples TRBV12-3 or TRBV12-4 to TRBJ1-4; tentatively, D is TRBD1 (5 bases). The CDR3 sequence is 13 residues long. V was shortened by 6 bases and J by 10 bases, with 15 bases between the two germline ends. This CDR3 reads CASRTIGGVKLFF. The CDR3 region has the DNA TGTGCCAGCAGAACGATCGGAGGGGTAAAACTGTTTTTT.

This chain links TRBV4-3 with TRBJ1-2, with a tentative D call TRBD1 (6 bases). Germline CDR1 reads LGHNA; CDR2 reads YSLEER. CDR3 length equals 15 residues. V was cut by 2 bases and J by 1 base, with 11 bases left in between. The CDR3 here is CASSQLRQDNYGYTF. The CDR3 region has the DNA TGCGCCAGCAGCCAACTAAGACAGGATAACTATGGCTACACCTTC.

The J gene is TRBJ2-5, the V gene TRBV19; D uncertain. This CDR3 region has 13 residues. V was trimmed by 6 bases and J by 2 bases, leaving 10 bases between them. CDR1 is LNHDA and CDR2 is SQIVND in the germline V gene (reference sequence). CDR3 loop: CASSPVEQETQYF. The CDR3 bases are TGTGCCAGTAGCCCGGTCGAACAAGAGACCCAGTACTTC.

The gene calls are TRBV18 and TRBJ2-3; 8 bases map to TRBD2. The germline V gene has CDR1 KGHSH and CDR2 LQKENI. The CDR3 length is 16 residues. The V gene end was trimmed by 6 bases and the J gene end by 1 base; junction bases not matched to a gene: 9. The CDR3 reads CASSSRLAGRTDTQYF. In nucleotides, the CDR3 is TGTGCCAGCTCGTCGCGATTAGCGGGACGCACAGATACGCAGTATTTT.

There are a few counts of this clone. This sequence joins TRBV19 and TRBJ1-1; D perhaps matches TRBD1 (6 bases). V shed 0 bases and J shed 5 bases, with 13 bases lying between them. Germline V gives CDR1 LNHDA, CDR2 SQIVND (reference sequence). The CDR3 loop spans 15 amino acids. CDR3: CASSIDQGMRTEAFF. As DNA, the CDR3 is TGTGCCAGTAGTATAGATCAGGGGATGAGGACTGAAGCTTTCTTT.

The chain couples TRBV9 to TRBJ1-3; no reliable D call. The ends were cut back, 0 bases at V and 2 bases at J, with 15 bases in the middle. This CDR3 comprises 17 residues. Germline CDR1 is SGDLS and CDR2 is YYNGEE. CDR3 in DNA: TGTGCCAGCAGCGTAGCTGTGTCGGGTAACGCTGGAAACACCATATATTTT. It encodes CASSVAVSGNAGNTIYF.

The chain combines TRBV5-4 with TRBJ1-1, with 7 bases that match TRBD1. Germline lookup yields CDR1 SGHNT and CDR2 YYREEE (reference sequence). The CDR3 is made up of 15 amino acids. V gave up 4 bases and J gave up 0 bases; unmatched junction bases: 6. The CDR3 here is CASSGKDRLNTEAFF. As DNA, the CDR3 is TGTGCCAGCAGCGGGAAGGACAGGTTGAACACTGAAGCTTTCTTT.